The rows below give T cell receptor beta chains drawn from one sample of a study of CXCR3-negative and CXCR3-positive naive CD8 T cells. No DNA is given; TCRdb re-called the 5' RACE reads and lists each CDR3 protein once. The sample table includes over 100,000 distinct CDR3 sequences. Sequencing input: naive CXCR3- CD8+ T cells from blood. These TCRs come from a human donor in good health. Some clones in this sample may be carry-over from other donors' samples. Both conserved end residues are part of each CDR3.

j_call v_call cdr3_aa
TRBJ2-1 TRBV12-3/TRBV12-4 CARGAADVMGDEQFF
TRBJ1-2 TRBV19 CASSQRGSGIYGYTF
TRBJ2-5 TRBV15 CATSRAPTGAQETQYF
TRBJ2-5 TRBV12-3/TRBV12-4 CAGSPTSGGKETQYF
TRBJ2-7 TRBV20-1 CSAKDLSGGPYEQYF
TRBJ1-5 TRBV2 CASNPGTGVNQPQHF
TRBJ2-1 TRBV20-1 CSARDAVAGGPGNEQFF
TRBJ2-7 TRBV29-1 CSVLAVTYEQYF
TRBJ1-1 TRBV5-1 CASSLGQGAYTLNTEAFF
TRBJ2-2 TRBV25-1 CASSELIAGELFF
TRBJ1-2 TRBV7-9 CASSNGQGNGYTF
TRBJ2-5 TRBV12-3/TRBV12-4 CASSLRHTLQETQYF
TRBJ1-1 TRBV25-1 CASSEGEGWPEAFF
TRBJ2-3 TRBV4-1 CASSTRVQDTQYF
TRBJ2-7 TRBV21-1 CASSKVPGLAGGVYEQYF
TRBJ1-3 TRBV29-1 CSVVSDNSGNTIYF
TRBJ1-1 TRBV5-1 CASRVGGLNTEAFF
TRBJ2-1 TRBV4-1 CASSHPGRDEQFF
TRBJ2-7 TRBV20-1 CSARAVTGIYEQYF
TRBJ2-2 TRBV6-2/TRBV6-3 CASSAGDRETGELFF
TRBJ2-1 TRBV29-1 CSVEDRKGGLGYEQFF
TRBJ1-1 TRBV6-6 CASSPRTGLGEAFF
TRBJ2-7 TRBV29-1 CSVRTGTAYEQYF
TRBJ2-2 TRBV5-4 CASSRGLNTGELFF
TRBJ2-7 TRBV6-1 CASSEWGQAYEQYF
TRBJ2-1 TRBV20-1 CSGARDYRYNEQFF
TRBJ1-5 TRBV28 CASSFETGNNQPQHF
TRBJ2-7 TRBV7-3 CASSRQPPTGTADEQYF
TRBJ2-7 TRBV6-5 CASSYSTDHYEQYF
TRBJ2-1 TRBV29-1 CSVPLGGNHEQFF
TRBJ2-5 TRBV27 CASSQLLIAGGKETQYF
TRBJ2-7 TRBV28 CASSYDRETDEQYF
TRBJ1-1 TRBV4-1 CASSQEQGAPLGDYQAFF
TRBJ1-1 TRBV4-3 CASSHGGNTEAFF
TRBJ1-3 TRBV6-5 CASSTGTGGNTIYF
TRBJ2-1 TRBV14 CASSPFSGTGNIMRGVNEQFF
TRBJ2-3 TRBV5-5 CASSPQGADTQYF
TRBJ2-1 TRBV20-1 CSASASGRATHEQFF
TRBJ2-4 TRBV19 CASSVADWDIQYF